The clone carrying this TCR beta chain was recorded at least ten times. Germline lookup yields CDR1 SGHKS and CDR2 YYEKEE (reference sequence). The CDR3 runs 14 residues. The data were taken from a study of CD8 T cells in ankylosing spondylitis. TCRdb reprocessed the 5' RACE reads with MiXCR, giving one entry per CDR3 protein. This table holds about 140,000 distinct CDR3 sequences, roughly 34% found once. This TCR was recovered from a male donor with ankylosing spondylitis. Material for sequencing was synovial fluid, either unsorted or a sorted T cell fraction (not recorded which). The V call is TRBV5-5, the J call TRBJ2-5; the D gene is possibly TRBD2 (5 bases). CDR3 sequence reads: CSWRLIVWRETQYF. The CDR3 nucleotides are TGTAGCTGGAGGTTGATCGTGTGGCGAGAGACCCAGTACTTC. Using reference TRBV5-5 and TRBJ2-5 for the parts outside the CDR3, the full variable domain is DAGVTQSPTHLIKTRGQQVTLRCSPISGHKSVSWYQQVLGQGPQFIFQYYEKEERGRGNFPDRFSARQFPNYSSELNVNALLLGDSALYLCSWRLIVWRETQYFGPGTRLLVL.